Below are 23 T cell receptor beta chains sequenced from a single sample in a study of T-cell reconstitution after alpha-beta-depleted transplantation in children. Unique molecular identifiers were built into the TCRbeta library. TCRdb reanalysed the PCR reads using MiXCR and keeps one entry per CDR3 protein. Of hundreds of thousands of distinct CDR3 sequences in the sample, about 12% were seen once. The sequencing here drew on PBMCs from the stem cell graft donor, taken from the stem cell graft. The receptors derive from a human donor who donated a stem cell graft to a child with combined immunodeficiency.

V gene TRBV4-3 combines with J gene TRBJ2-1; 8 bases are a match to TRBD2. V lost 2 bases and J lost 0; bases outside the gene matches: 6. The CDR3 runs to 17 residues. CDR1 is LGHNA, CDR2 YSLEER, per germline. The CDR3 protein is CASSQLAGYSSYNEQFF. In DNA, the CDR3 is TGCGCCAGCAGCCAACTAGCGGGCTACAGCTCCTACAATGAGCAGTTCTTC.

This clonotype was counted between two and nine times. This chain joins TRBV6-2 or TRBV6-3 and TRBJ2-1; D is perhaps TRBD1 or TRBD2 (5 bases each). V was clipped by 4 bases and J by 6 bases, with 19 bases between them. The CDR3 has 16 residues. Looked up from germline, CDR1 is MNHEY and CDR2 is SVGEGT. The CDR3, as DNA: TGTGCCAGCAGTTCCCCATGGGGACCAATTGTCAATGAGCAGTTCTTC. It yields the protein CASSSPWGPIVNEQFF.

This clonotype was observed a few times. The V and J genes are TRBV24-1 and TRBJ1-1, with 8 bases that match TRBD1. Germline-derived CDR1 and CDR2 are KGHDR and SFDVKD. V shed 7 bases, J shed 1 base, and the junction held 7 bases outside the gene matches. The length of the CDR3 is 15 residues. In nucleotides, the CDR3 is TGTGCCACCAGGATCGGACAGGGCCAGAACACTGAAGCTTTCTTT. Translation gives CATRIGQGQNTEAFF.

The chain is built from TRBV20-1 and TRBJ1-1; 7 nucleotides align to TRBD1. This CDR3 spans 13 amino acids. Germline V gene sequence: CDR1 DFQATT, CDR2 SNEGSKA (reference sequence). V was clipped by 6 bases and J by 6 bases; unmatched bases: 10. The CDR3 nucleotides read TGCAGTGCCAAGACAGGAACAGGGGCTGAAGCTTTCTTT. Translation: CSAKTGTGAEAFF.

J is TRBJ2-7 and V is TRBV18; D possibly corresponds to TRBD1 (6 bases). Germline-derived CDR1 and CDR2 are KGHSH and LQKENI. Trimming removed 3 bases at V and 4 bases at J, with 13 bases between. CDR3 length: 14 amino acids. CDR3 sequence: CASSPGQGWYEQYF. CDR3 in DNA: TGTGCCAGCTCACCGGGGCAGGGGTGGTACGAGCAGTACTTC.

Many counts were recorded for this clonotype. The J gene is TRBJ2-1, the V gene TRBV12-3 or TRBV12-4, with D uncertain. Trimming cost V 5 bases and J 8 bases, with 7 bases left between them. The CDR3 sequence is 11 residues long. The CDR3 region has the DNA TGTGCCAGCAGTCATTATGATGAGCAGTTCTTC. This codes for CASSHYDEQFF.

The chain's CDR3 is CASSHEGYYGYTF. CDR3 coding DNA: TGTGCCAGCAGCCATGAGGGTTACTATGGCTACACCTTC. The chain recombines TRBV7-9 with TRBJ1-2, with D unresolved. Germline V gives CDR1 SEHNR, CDR2 FQNEAQ (reference sequence). The CDR3 extends over 13 amino acids. Deletions cut 5 bases from V and 3 bases from J, with 10 bases between.

This clonotype was recorded many times. This chain connects TRBV20-1 to TRBJ2-5, with 11 bases aligning to TRBD2. This CDR3 contains 15 residues. Germline trimming cut 6 bases from V and 5 bases from J; bases unmatched to any gene: 11. In germline, CDR1 is DFQATT, CDR2 SNEGSKA (reference sequence). CDR3 DNA sequence: TGCAGTGCCCCTCCTCTAGCGGGGGGCGGGGAGACCCAGTACTTC. Its protein product is CSAPPLAGGGETQYF.

A few counts support this clonotype. This chain links TRBV20-1 with TRBJ1-5; 7 bases match TRBD1. Germline CDR1 reads DFQATT; CDR2 reads SNEGSKA (reference sequence). This CDR3 spans 13 amino acids. The ends lost 2 bases at V and 6 bases at J; junction bases unmatched: 4. The CDR3 DNA reads as TGCAGTGCTAGACGCGACAGGGCTCAGCCCCAGCATTTT. Translating it yields CSARRDRAQPQHF.

This clonotype occurred a few times. V is TRBV27 and J is TRBJ2-7; the D is unclear. The CDR3 totals 13 residues. Trimming took 6 bases from V and 2 from J, leaving 11 bases between them. The germline V gene encodes CDR1 MNHEY and CDR2 SMNVEV (reference sequence). CDR3 amino acids: CASSRGWPYEQYF. In DNA, the CDR3 is TGTGCCAGCAGCCGAGGTTGGCCCTACGAGCAGTACTTC.

The chain carries TRBV19 and TRBJ2-3; D is possibly TRBD1 or TRBD2 (5 bases each). Germline CDR1 is LNHDA and CDR2 is SQIVND (reference sequence). Trimming cost V 4 bases and J 4 bases, with 18 bases left between them. This CDR3 is 16 amino acids long. Here the CDR3 DNA reads TGTGCCAGTAGTAAAGGGGCTAGCTGGCGTTCAGATACGCAGTATTTT. It codes for CASSKGASWRSDTQYF.

The chain employs TRBV20-1 and TRBJ1-1; TRBD1 aligns across 8 bases. The germline V gene encodes CDR1 DFQATT and CDR2 SNEGSKA (reference sequence). The CDR3 has 15 amino acids. Trimming took 3 bases from V and 2 from J; bases not matched to a gene: 8. CDR3 residues: CSARAIQGGNTEAFF. Here the CDR3 DNA reads TGCAGTGCTAGGGCAATACAGGGGGGAAACACTGAAGCTTTCTTT.

This clonotype has just a few counts. The chain has TRBV4-3 and TRBJ2-7; TRBD1 might be the D (6 bases). Trimming took 0 bases from V and 2 from J, leaving 17 bases between them. This CDR3 region has 17 residues. The germline V gene encodes CDR1 LGHNA and CDR2 YSLEER. CDR3 sequence reads: CASSQEAPLEGAYEQYF. The CDR3, as DNA: TGCGCCAGCAGCCAAGAAGCACCACTTGAGGGGGCCTACGAGCAGTACTTC.

This clonotype was found a few times. The chain is built from TRBV7-3 and TRBJ1-1; TRBD1 is a possible D gene (5 bases). Germline V lookup: CDR1 SGHTA, CDR2 FQGTGA. CDR3 length equals 14 residues. V lost 0 bases and J 4 bases, leaving 9 bases between the germline ends. The CDR3 reads CASSLTGAVTEAFF. Here the CDR3 DNA reads TGTGCCAGCAGCTTAACAGGGGCCGTCACTGAAGCTTTCTTT.

This clonotype was recorded at least ten times. This chain links TRBV18 with TRBJ2-7; D gene ambiguous. Trimming left V 2 bases short and J 2 bases short, with 16 bases between. Germline CDR1 reads KGHSH; CDR2 reads LQKENI. The CDR3 extends over 16 amino acids. For the CDR3, the DNA is TGTGCCAGCTCACCAGAAGACATAAACCCTCCCTACGAGCAGTACTTC. Amino acid sequence: CASSPEDINPPYEQYF.

The rearrangement joins TRBV6-2 or TRBV6-3 to TRBJ2-5; D may correspond to TRBD1 or TRBD2 (5 bases each). There are 15 residues in the CDR3. V was trimmed by 6 bases and J by 5 bases, leaving 19 bases between them. Germline assignment: CDR1 MNHEY and CDR2 SVGEGT. The CDR3 region is CASRPQGTAWETQYF. In nucleotides, the CDR3 is TGTGCCAGCAGACCACAAGGGACGGCCTGGGAGACCCAGTACTTC.

This chain joins TRBV29-1 and TRBJ2-3; 10 positions agree with TRBD1. Trimming took 3 bases from V and 10 from J; bases not matched to a gene: 7. Germline assignment: CDR1 SQVTM and CDR2 ANQGSEA. This CDR3 has 13 residues. Here the CDR3 reads CSVDRTGGGPQYF. The CDR3 DNA reads TGCAGCGTTGACCGGACAGGGGGAGGACCGCAGTATTTT.

This rearrangement joins TRBV7-2 to TRBJ2-5; D may be TRBD1 (5 bases). Trimming removed 3 bases at V and 5 bases at J, with 13 bases between. The CDR3 length is 14 residues. The germline CDR1 and CDR2 sequences are SGHTA and FQGNSA. The CDR3 here is CASSFQGARETQYF. The CDR3 nucleotides read TGTGCCAGCAGCTTTCAAGGGGCGCGGGAGACCCAGTACTTC.

This clonotype came up many times. The chain couples TRBV29-1 to TRBJ2-6, with 9 bases matching TRBD1. From germline, CDR1 is SQVTM and CDR2 ANQGSEA. The V gene end was trimmed by 8 bases and the J gene end by 1 base; junction bases not matched to a gene: 9. The CDR3 runs to 16 residues. For the CDR3, the DNA is TGCAGCACGAGACAGGGGGATGTTTCTGGGGCCAACGTCCTGACTTTC. Translating it yields CSTRQGDVSGANVLTF.

The chain carries TRBV2 and TRBJ2-1; D gene ambiguous. The CDR3 spans 15 residues. Trimming cost V 6 bases and J 0 bases, with 12 bases left between them. In germline, CDR1 is SNHLY, CDR2 FYNNEI. CDR3 in amino acids: CASSSRRPSYNEQFF. The CDR3 DNA sequence: TGTGCCAGCAGCTCTCGCCGCCCCTCCTACAATGAGCAGTTCTTC.

This clonotype was seen repeatedly, ten times or more. J is TRBJ2-1 and V is TRBV20-1; no firm D call. The CDR3 spans 17 residues. The germline gives CDR1 DFQATT, CDR2 SNEGSKA (reference sequence). Trimming cost V 3 bases and J 7 bases, with 25 bases left between them. CDR3 nucleotide sequence: TGCAGTGCTAGGGGTCTCTTGGGAAGTCCTGCGGAGAATGAGCAGTTCTTC. This gives the protein CSARGLLGSPAENEQFF.

This clonotype was recorded many times. The chain employs TRBV9 and TRBJ1-3; D gene unclear. This CDR3 region has 11 residues. The germline gives CDR1 SGDLS, CDR2 YYNGEE. Trimming stripped 7 bases from V and 2 bases from J, with 4 bases between. The DNA of the CDR3 is TGTGCCAGCTCTACTGGAAACACCATATATTTT. It encodes CASSTGNTIYF.

This clonotype has more than one count but fewer than ten. The rearrangement links TRBV10-3 to TRBJ2-7; 10 nucleotides line up with TRBD1. From germline, CDR1 is ENHRY and CDR2 SYGVKD. This CDR3 is built from 15 residues. The V gene end was trimmed by 3 bases and the J gene end by 4 bases; junction bases not matched to a gene: 6. The CDR3 sequence: CAISDTGTGAYEQYF. As DNA, the CDR3 is TGTGCCATCAGTGACACCGGGACAGGGGCATACGAGCAGTACTTC.